The text below deals with one T cell receptor beta chain. The CDR3 consists of 12 residues. J gave up 6 bases and V 4 bases, and 6 bases lay outside the gene matches. Germline V gene data show CDR1 as SQVTM and CDR2 as ANQGSEA. This record comes from a study of blood T cell repertoires in COVID-19. The data were produced by immunoSEQ multiplex PCR, yet TCRdb's version contains in-frame clones alone and is incomplete. The sample holds some 200,000 clones, roughly 87% seen once. The source of this sequence is a man between 60 and 75 years old with active or convalescent COVID-19. The chain is built from TRBV29-1 and TRBJ2-7; TRBD1 agrees at 7 bases. Input material: peripheral blood. Written as DNA, the CDR3 is TGCAGCGTTGTTCAGGGGGTTTCCGAGCAGTACTTC. Translating gives CSVVQGVSEQYF.